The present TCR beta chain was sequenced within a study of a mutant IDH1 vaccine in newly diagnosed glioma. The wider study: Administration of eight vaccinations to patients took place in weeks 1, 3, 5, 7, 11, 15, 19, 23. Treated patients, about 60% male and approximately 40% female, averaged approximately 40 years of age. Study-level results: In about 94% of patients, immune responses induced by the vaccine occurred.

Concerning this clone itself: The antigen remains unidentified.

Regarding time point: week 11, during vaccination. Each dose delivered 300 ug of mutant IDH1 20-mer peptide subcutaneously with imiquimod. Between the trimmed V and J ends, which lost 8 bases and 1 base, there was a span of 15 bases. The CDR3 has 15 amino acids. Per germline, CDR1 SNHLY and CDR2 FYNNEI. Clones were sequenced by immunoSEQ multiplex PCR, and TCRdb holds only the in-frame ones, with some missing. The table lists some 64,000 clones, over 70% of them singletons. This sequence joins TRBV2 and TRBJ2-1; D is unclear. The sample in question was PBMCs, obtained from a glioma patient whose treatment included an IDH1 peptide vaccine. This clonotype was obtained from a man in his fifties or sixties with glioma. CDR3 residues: CASSGLLGSYNEQFF. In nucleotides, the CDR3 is TGTGCCAGCTCGGGCCTTCTCGGGTCCTACAATGAGCAGTTCTTC.